The rows below give T cell receptor beta chains drawn from one sample of a study of T cell changes during pregnancy in multiple sclerosis. Sequencing used immunoSEQ multiplex PCR; TCRdb keeps in-frame clones, though not all of them. This table holds about 100,000 clones, 92% found once. This material consisted of peripheral blood, taken after pregnancy. These receptors all stem from a female donor with multiple sclerosis, enrolled in a pregnancy study. CDR3s include the opening cysteine and the closing phenylalanine or tryptophan. The D gene is left open where the match is weak. Size values are once, few and many counts, or a class for expanded clones, and some rows have none.

j_call: TRBJ2-7
d_call: TRBD1
clone_size: -
v_call: TRBV27
cdr3_aa: CASSSPGTGGNEQYF
cdr3_nt: TGTGCCAGCAGCTCCCCCGGGACAGGGGGCAACGAGCAGTACTTC

j_call: TRBJ2-7
d_call: -
clone_size: -
v_call: TRBV25-1
cdr3_aa: CASSLMVGYEQYF
cdr3_nt: TGTGCCAGCAGTCTAATGGTTGGTTACGAGCAGTACTTC

j_call: TRBJ1-2
d_call: -
clone_size: -
v_call: TRBV5-3
cdr3_aa: CARRKQVIGNYGYTF
cdr3_nt: TGTGCCAGAAGGAAACAGGTGATCGGAAACTATGGCTACACCTTC

j_call: TRBJ2-7
d_call: -
clone_size: -
v_call: TRBV28
cdr3_aa: CASSTPGKGYYEQYF
cdr3_nt: TGTGCCAGCAGCACCCCAGGGAAAGGCTACTACGAGCAGTACTTC

j_call: TRBJ2-5
d_call: TRBD1
clone_size: -
v_call: TRBV25-1
cdr3_aa: CASSDQGQDQETQYF
cdr3_nt: TGTGCCAGCAGTGATCAGGGACAGGACCAAGAGACCCAGTACTTC

j_call: TRBJ2-1
d_call: -
clone_size: once
v_call: TRBV18
cdr3_aa: CASSLPELFANEQFF
cdr3_nt: TGTGCCAGCTCATTACCGGAGCTCTTCGCGAATGAGCAGTTCTTC

j_call: TRBJ2-7
d_call: -
clone_size: -
v_call: TRBV19
cdr3_aa: CASSIVTGPYEQYF
cdr3_nt: TGTGCCAGTAGTATCGTGACAGGACCCTACGAGCAGTACTTC

j_call: TRBJ1-5
d_call: TRBD1
clone_size: once
v_call: TRBV19
cdr3_aa: CASSDRGVQPQHF
cdr3_nt: TGTGCCAGTTCAGACAGGGGGGTTCAGCCCCAGCATTTT

j_call: TRBJ2-2
d_call: -
clone_size: -
v_call: TRBV7-3
cdr3_aa: CASSVSTPRGAHNTGELFF
cdr3_nt: TGTGCCAGCAGCGTCTCAACCCCGCGGGGAGCTCATAACACCGGGGAGCTGTTTTTT

j_call: TRBJ1-1
d_call: -
clone_size: -
v_call: TRBV7-3
cdr3_aa: CASSSRNDKGTEAFF
cdr3_nt: TGTGCCAGCAGCTCACGAAATGACAAGGGGACTGAAGCTTTCTTT

j_call: TRBJ1-4
d_call: TRBD1
clone_size: -
v_call: TRBV27
cdr3_aa: CASRDRDVTNEKLFF
cdr3_nt: TGTGCCAGTAGGGACAGGGATGTAACTAATGAAAAACTGTTTTTT

j_call: TRBJ2-5
d_call: TRBD2
clone_size: -
v_call: TRBV4-2
cdr3_aa: CASSALADKETQYF
cdr3_nt: TGTGCCAGCAGCGCACTAGCGGATAAAGAGACCCAGTACTTC

j_call: TRBJ2-7
d_call: TRBD1
clone_size: -
v_call: TRBV2
cdr3_aa: CASKRDRDYEQYF
cdr3_nt: TGTGCCAGCAAACGGGACAGGGACTACGAGCAGTACTTC

j_call: TRBJ2-7
d_call: TRBD2
clone_size: -
v_call: TRBV9
cdr3_aa: CASSKRLAGVYEQYF
cdr3_nt: TGTGCCAGCAGTAAAAGACTAGCGGGAGTCTACGAGCAGTACTTC

j_call: TRBJ2-2
d_call: TRBD2
clone_size: -
v_call: TRBV5-1
cdr3_aa: CASSLVSGTRTGELFF
cdr3_nt: TGCGCCAGCAGCTTGGTGTCCGGGACTAGAACGGGGGAGCTGTTTTTT

j_call: TRBJ2-5
d_call: TRBD2
clone_size: -
v_call: TRBV10-3
cdr3_aa: CAISESIAGGLKETQYF
cdr3_nt: TGTGCCATCAGTGAGTCCATAGCGGGGGGCTTAAAAGAGACCCAGTACTTC

j_call: TRBJ1-1
d_call: TRBD1
clone_size: -
v_call: TRBV28
cdr3_aa: CASRRQGAVTEAFF
cdr3_nt: TGTGCCAGCAGGAGACAGGGGGCGGTCACTGAAGCTTTCTTT

j_call: TRBJ2-5
d_call: TRBD1
clone_size: few
v_call: TRBV7-2
cdr3_aa: CASSLSSRGQETQYF
cdr3_nt: TGTGCCAGCAGCTTAAGCAGCAGGGGGCAAGAGACCCAGTACTTC

j_call: TRBJ1-6
d_call: -
clone_size: -
v_call: TRBV5-8
cdr3_aa: CASSPEPGHRNSPLHF
cdr3_nt: TGTGCCAGCAGCCCAGAACCGGGACATAGGAATTCACCCCTCCACTTT

j_call: TRBJ1-2
d_call: TRBD1
clone_size: -
v_call: TRBV6-5
cdr3_aa: CASSYSGGAFGYTF
cdr3_nt: TGTGCCAGCAGTTACTCAGGGGGCGCCTTTGGCTACACCTTC

j_call: TRBJ1-5
d_call: -
clone_size: -
v_call: TRBV28
cdr3_aa: CASSPRGGAGQPQHF
cdr3_nt: TGTGCCAGCAGCCCGAGGGGGGGGGCCGGGCAGCCCCAGCATTTT

j_call: TRBJ2-7
d_call: TRBD1
clone_size: -
v_call: TRBV6-5
cdr3_aa: CASSYRGQGMSEQYF
cdr3_nt: TGTGCCAGCAGTTACAGGGGACAGGGGATGTCCGAGCAGTACTTC

j_call: TRBJ1-4
d_call: TRBD1
clone_size: -
v_call: TRBV30
cdr3_aa: CAWSPATGVDEKLFF
cdr3_nt: TGTGCCTGGAGTCCCGCGACAGGGGTGGATGAAAAACTGTTTTTT

j_call: TRBJ1-4
d_call: -
clone_size: -
v_call: TRBV15
cdr3_aa: CATSREKGDTSEKLFF
cdr3_nt: TGTGCCACCAGCAGAGAAAAAGGGGACACCTCAGAAAAACTGTTTTTT

j_call: TRBJ1-3
d_call: -
clone_size: -
v_call: TRBV6-6
cdr3_aa: CASRPRGAGNTIYF
cdr3_nt: TGTGCCAGCAGGCCTCGGGGGGCTGGAAACACCATATATTTT

j_call: TRBJ1-2
d_call: -
clone_size: -
v_call: TRBV9
cdr3_aa: CASSGWDTAMYGYTF
cdr3_nt: TGTGCCAGCAGCGGGTGGGACACCGCCATGTATGGCTACACCTTC

j_call: TRBJ1-4
d_call: TRBD1
clone_size: few
v_call: TRBV13
cdr3_aa: CASSLYSGTGKEKLFF
cdr3_nt: TGTGCCAGCAGCCTATACTCCGGGACAGGGAAAGAAAAACTGTTTTTT

j_call: TRBJ2-5
d_call: TRBD1
clone_size: -
v_call: TRBV5-1
cdr3_aa: CASGPTGGDETQYF
cdr3_nt: TGCGCCAGCGGTCCGACAGGGGGCGATGAGACCCAGTACTTC